The T cell receptor beta chain described here comes from a study of identical twins. The table lists this clonotype with a few counts. TCRdb re-analysed the 5' RACE reads in MiXCR, keeping a single row per CDR3 protein. The sample lists about 890,000 distinct CDR3 sequences, 9% to 15% occurring once. V lost 11 bases and J 2 bases, leaving 10 bases between the germline ends. There are 12 residues in the CDR3. Per germline, CDR1 SEHNR and CDR2 FQNEAQ (reference sequence). This sample was also put to use in a study of yellow fever vaccine responses in identical twins.

The chain couples TRBV7-9 to TRBJ1-3; maybe TRBD1 (5 bases). The receptor's source is a woman aged 18-29 years in good health. The sequenced sample consisted of PBMCs. Written as DNA, the CDR3 is TGTGCCTGGGGACCAGCTGGAAACACCATATATTTT. Its protein is CAWGPAGNTIYF.